This T cell receptor beta chain was captured in a study of radiotherapy plus CTLA-4 blockade in lung cancer. Across the study: Among enrolled patients, over 15% responded and about 30% achieved disease control.

Sequencing was performed with immunoSEQ multiplex PCR; in TCRdb, only in-frame clones are kept and a portion is missing. This table holds approximately 75,000 clones, over 65% found once. Trimming shortened V by 0 bases and J by 3 bases, and 9 bases separated the two germline ends. The CDR3 has 14 residues. The germline gives CDR1 SGHRS, CDR2 YFSETQ. This TCR came from a human donor with non-small cell lung cancer who had a complete response to radiotherapy plus ipilimumab. Sequencing used peripheral blood, obtained from a patient treated with radiotherapy plus ipilimumab. V gene TRBV5-1 combines with J gene TRBJ1-1; D not certain. The CDR3 loop reads CASSLDTADTEAFF. CDR3 DNA sequence: TGCGCCAGCAGCTTGGACACCGCGGACACTGAAGCTTTCTTT.